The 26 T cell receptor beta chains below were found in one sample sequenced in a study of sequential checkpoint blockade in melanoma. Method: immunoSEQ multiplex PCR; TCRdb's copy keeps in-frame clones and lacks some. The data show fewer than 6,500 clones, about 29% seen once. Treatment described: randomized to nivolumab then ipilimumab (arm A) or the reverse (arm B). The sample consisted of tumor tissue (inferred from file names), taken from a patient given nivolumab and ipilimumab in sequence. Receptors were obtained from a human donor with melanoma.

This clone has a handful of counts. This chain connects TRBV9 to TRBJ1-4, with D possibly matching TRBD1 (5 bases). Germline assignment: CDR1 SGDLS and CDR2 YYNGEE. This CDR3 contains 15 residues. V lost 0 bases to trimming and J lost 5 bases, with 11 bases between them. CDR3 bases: TGTGCCAGCAGCGTAGATCAGGGTTGGAATGAAAAACTGTTTTTT. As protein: CASSVDQGWNEKLFF. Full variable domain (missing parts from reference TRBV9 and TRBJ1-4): DSGVTQTPKHLITATGQRVTLRCSPRSGDLSVYWYQQSLDQGLQFLIQYYNGEERAKGNILERFSAQQFPDLHSELNLSSLELGDSALYFCASSVDQGWNEKLFFGSGTQLSVL.

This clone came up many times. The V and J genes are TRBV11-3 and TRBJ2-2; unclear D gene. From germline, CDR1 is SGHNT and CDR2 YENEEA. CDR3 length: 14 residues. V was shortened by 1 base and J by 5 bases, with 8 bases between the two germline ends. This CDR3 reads CASSLGGSTGELFF. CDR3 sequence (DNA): TGTGCCAGCAGCTTAGGAGGTTCGACCGGGGAGCTGTTTTTT.

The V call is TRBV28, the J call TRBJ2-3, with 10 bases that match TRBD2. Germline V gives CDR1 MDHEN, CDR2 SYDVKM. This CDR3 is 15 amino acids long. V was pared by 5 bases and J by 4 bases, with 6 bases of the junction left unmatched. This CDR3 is CASSPSGRGPDTQYF. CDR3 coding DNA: TGTGCCAGCAGTCCCAGCGGGAGGGGCCCAGATACGCAGTATTTT.

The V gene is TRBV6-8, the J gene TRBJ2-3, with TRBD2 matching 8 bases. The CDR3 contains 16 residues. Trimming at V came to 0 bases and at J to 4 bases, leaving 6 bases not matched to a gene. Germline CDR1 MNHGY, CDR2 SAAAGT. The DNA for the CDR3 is TGTGCCAGCAGTTACTCTAGCGGGAACCCCGCAGATACGCAGTATTTT. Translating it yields CASSYSSGNPADTQYF.

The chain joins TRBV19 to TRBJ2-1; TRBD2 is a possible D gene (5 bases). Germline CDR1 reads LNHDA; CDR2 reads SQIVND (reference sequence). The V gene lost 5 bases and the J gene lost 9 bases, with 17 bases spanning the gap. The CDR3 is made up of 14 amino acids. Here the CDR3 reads CASSQRTPLGEQFF. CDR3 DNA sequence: TGTGCCAGTAGTCAAAGGACTCCCCTAGGTGAGCAGTTCTTC.

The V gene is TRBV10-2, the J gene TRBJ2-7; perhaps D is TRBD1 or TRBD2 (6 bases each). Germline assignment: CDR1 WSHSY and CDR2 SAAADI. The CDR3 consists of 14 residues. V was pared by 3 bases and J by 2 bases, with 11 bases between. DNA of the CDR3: TGCGCCAGCAGTGAAGGGGGGATTGCCTACGAGCAGTACTTC. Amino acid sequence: CASSEGGIAYEQYF.

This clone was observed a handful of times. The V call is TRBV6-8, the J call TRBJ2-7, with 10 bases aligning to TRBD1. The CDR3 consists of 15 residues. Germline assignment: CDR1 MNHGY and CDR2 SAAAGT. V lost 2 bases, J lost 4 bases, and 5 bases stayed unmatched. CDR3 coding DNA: TGTGCCAGCAGTTACACCGGACAGGGGGAATACGAGCAGTACTTC. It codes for CASSYTGQGEYEQYF.

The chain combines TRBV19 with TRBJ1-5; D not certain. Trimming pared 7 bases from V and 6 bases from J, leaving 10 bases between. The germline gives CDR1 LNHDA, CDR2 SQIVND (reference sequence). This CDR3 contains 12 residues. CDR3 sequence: CASNNEGQPQHF. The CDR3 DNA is TGTGCCAGTAATAACGAGGGTCAGCCCCAGCATTTT. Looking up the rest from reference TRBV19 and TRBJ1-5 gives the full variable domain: DGGITQSPKYLFRKEGQNVTLSCEQNLNHDAMYWYRQDPGQGLRLIYYSQIVNDFQKGDIAEGYSVSREKKESFPLTVTSAQKNPTAFYLCASNNEGQPQHFGDGTRLSIL.

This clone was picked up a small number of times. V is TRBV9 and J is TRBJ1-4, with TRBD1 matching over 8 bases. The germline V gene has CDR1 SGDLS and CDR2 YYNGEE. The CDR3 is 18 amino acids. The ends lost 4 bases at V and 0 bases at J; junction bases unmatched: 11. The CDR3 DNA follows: TGTGCCAGCAGCCCAGGGACAGGTGGGGGATCAACTAATGAAAAACTGTTTTTT. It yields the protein CASSPGTGGGSTNEKLFF.

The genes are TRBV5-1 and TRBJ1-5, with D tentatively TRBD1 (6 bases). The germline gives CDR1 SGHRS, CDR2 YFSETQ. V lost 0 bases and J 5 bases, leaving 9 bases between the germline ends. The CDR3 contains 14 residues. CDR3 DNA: TGCGCCAGCAGCTTGGGGGGGCTGGATCAGCCCCAGCATTTT. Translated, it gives CASSLGGLDQPQHF.

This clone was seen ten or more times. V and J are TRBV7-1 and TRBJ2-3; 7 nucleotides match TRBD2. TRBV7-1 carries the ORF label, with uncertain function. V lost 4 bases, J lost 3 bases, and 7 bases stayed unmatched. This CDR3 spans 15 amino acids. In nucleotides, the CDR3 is TGTGCCAGCAGCTTAGCCTCGGGGGGTACAGATACGCAGTATTTT. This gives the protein CASSLASGGTDTQYF.

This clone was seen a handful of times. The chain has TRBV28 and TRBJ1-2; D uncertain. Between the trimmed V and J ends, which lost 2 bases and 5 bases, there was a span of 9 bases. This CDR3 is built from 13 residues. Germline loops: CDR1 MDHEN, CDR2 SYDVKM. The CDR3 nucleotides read TGTGCCAGCAGTTTAGGAGGCGAGTATGGCTACACCTTC. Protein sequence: CASSLGGEYGYTF.

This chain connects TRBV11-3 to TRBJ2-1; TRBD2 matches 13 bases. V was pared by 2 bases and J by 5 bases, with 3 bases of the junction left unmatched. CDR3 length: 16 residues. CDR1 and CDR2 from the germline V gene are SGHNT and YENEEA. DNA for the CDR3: TGTGCCAGCAGCTTACCGGGACTAGCGGGACACAATGAGCAGTTCTTC. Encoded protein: CASSLPGLAGHNEQFF.

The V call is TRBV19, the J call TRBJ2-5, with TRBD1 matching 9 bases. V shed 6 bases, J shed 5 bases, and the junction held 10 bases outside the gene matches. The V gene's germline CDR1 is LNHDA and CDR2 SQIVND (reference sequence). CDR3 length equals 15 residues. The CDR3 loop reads CASSTQTGGRETQYF. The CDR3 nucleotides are TGTGCCAGTAGCACCCAAACAGGGGGCCGGGAGACCCAGTACTTC.

CDR3 sequence (DNA): TGTGCCTGGAGTGTAGACCTCGGCAATGAGCAGTTCTTC. This sequence encodes CAWSVDLGNEQFF. The chain is built from TRBV30 and TRBJ2-1; D call uncertain. Per germline, CDR1 GTSNPN and CDR2 SVGIG (reference sequence). The CDR3 consists of 13 residues. Trimming pared 0 bases from V and 6 bases from J, leaving 9 bases between.

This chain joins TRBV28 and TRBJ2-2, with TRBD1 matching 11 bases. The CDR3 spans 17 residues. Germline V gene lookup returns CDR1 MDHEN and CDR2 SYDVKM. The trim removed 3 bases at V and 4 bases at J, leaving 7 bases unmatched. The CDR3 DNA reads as TGTGCCAGCAGTTTCGTCGGACAGGGGGCGGTCACCGGGGAGCTGTTTTTT. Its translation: CASSFVGQGAVTGELFF. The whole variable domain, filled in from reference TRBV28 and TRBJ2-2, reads DVKVTQSSRYLVKRTGEKVFLECVQDMDHENMFWYRQDPGLGLRLIYFSYDVKMKEKGDIPEGYSVSREKKERFSLILESASTNQTSMYLCASSFVGQGAVTGELFFGEGSRLTVL.

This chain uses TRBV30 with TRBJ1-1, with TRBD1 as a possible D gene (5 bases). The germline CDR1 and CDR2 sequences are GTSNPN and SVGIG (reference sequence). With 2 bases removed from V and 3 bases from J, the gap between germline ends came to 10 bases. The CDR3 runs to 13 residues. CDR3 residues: CAWSRGEYTEAFF. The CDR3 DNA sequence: TGTGCCTGGAGTCGGGGGGAATACACTGAAGCTTTCTTT. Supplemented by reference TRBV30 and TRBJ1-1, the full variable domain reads SQTIHQWPATLVQPVGSPLSLECTVEGTSNPNLYWYRQAAGRGLQLLFYSVGIGQISSEVPQNLSASRPQDRQFILSSKKLLLSDSGFYLCAWSRGEYTEAFFGQGTRLTVV.

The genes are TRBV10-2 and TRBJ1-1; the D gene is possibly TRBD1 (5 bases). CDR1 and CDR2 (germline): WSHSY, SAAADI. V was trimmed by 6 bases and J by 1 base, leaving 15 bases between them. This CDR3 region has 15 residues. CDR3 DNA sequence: TGCGCCAGCAGCCCCGCCGACGGGGGGAACACTGAAGCTTTCTTT. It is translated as CASSPADGGNTEAFF.

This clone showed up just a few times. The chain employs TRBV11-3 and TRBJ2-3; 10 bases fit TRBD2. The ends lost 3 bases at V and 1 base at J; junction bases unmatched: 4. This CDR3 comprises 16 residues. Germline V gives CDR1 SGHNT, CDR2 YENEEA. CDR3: CASSLGLAGGTDTQYF. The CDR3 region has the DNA TGTGCCAGCAGCTTGGGCCTAGCGGGAGGCACAGATACGCAGTATTTT. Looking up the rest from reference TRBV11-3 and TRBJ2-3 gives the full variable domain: EAGVVQSPRYKIIEKKQPVAFWCNPISGHNTLYWYLQNLGQGPELLIRYENEEAVDDSQLPKDRFSAERLKGVDSTLKIQPAELGDSAVYLCASSLGLAGGTDTQYFGPGTRLTVL.

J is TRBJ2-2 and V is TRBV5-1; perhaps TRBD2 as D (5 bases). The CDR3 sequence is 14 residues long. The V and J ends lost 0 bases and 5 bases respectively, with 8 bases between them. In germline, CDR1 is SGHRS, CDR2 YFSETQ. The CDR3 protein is CASSLAGNTGELFF. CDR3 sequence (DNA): TGCGCCAGCAGCTTGGCGGGAAATACCGGGGAGCTGTTTTTT.

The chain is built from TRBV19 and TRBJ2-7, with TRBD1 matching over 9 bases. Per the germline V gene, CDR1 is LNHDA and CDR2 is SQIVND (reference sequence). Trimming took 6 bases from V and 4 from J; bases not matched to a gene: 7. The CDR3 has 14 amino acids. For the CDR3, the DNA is TGTGCCAGTAGAGGCTCCGGACAGGGGTACGAGCAGTACTTC. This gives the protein CASRGSGQGYEQYF.

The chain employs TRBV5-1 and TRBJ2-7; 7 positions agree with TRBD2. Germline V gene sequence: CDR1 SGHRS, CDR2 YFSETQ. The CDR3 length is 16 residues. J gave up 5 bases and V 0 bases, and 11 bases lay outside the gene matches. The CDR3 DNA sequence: TGCGCCAGCAGCTTGGAGGCTAGCGGAGGGGTCCACGAGCAGTACTTC. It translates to CASSLEASGGVHEQYF. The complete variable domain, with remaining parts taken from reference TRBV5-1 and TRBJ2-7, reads KAGVTQTPRYLIKTRGQQVTLSCSPISGHRSVSWYQQTPGQGLQFLFEYFSETQRNKGNFPGRFSGRQFSNSRSEMNVSTLELGDSALYLCASSLEASGGVHEQYFGPGTRLTVT.

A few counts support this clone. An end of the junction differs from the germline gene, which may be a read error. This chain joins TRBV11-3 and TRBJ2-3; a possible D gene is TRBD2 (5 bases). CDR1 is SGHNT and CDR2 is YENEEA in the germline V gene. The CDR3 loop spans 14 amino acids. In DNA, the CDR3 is TGTGCTAGCAGCCCCTCTAGCTTGGGAGATACGCAGTATTTT. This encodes CASSPSSLGDTQYF.

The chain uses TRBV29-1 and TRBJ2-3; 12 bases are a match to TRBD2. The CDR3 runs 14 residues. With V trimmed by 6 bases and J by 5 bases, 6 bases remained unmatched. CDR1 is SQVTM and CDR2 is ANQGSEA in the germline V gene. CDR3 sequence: CSVARLAGEDTQYF. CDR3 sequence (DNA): TGCAGCGTGGCCCGACTAGCGGGAGAAGATACGCAGTATTTT.

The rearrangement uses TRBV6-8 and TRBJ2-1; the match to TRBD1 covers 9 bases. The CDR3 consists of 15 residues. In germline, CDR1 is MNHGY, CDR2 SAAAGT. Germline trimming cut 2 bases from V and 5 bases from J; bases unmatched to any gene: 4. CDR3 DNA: TGTGCCAGCAGTTACACGGGACAGGGTAACAATGAGCAGTTCTTC. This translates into CASSYTGQGNNEQFF.

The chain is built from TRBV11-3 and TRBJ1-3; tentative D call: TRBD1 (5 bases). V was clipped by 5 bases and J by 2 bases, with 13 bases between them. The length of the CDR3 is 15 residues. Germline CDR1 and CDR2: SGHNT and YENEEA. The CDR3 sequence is CASSHQTGAGNTIYF. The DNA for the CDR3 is TGTGCCAGCAGCCACCAGACGGGGGCTGGAAACACCATATATTTT.